Below, 25 T cell receptor beta chains from the same sample are listed, as sequenced in a study of CXCR3-negative and CXCR3-positive naive CD8 T cells. The study made its TRB cDNA libraries by 5' RACE, adding UMI labels. TCRdb processed the 5' RACE reads again and assigns one entry to each CDR3 protein, with no DNA. The listing contains some 150,000 distinct CDR3 sequences. Findings and limits, study-wide: CXCR3-positive naive cells carried more hydrophobic TRB CDR3s than CXCR3-negative naive cells did.

No antigen has been assigned to these receptors. The sample comprised naive CXCR3+ CD8+ T cells from blood. Subset: CD45RO-CCR7+CD27+CD95- naive CD8+ T cells expressing CXCR3 (TNR3+). These receptors came from a human donor in good health. Some clones in this sample may be carry-over from other donors' samples.

The chain employs TRBV14 and TRBJ2-7; absent DNA, TCRdb's TRBD1 call cannot be checked. The CDR3 sequence is 16 residues long. Germline V gene lookup returns CDR1 SGHDN and CDR2 FVKESK. CDR3 in amino acids: CASSLYRDRLSYEQYF.

The V gene is TRBV29-1, the J gene TRBJ2-3. The CDR3 spans 16 residues. Germline CDR1 is SQVTM and CDR2 is ANQGSEA. The chain's CDR3 is CSVEGVDGTSTDTQYF.

The CDR3 sequence: CASTPNHGTSGTDTQYF. The V gene is TRBV3-1, the J gene TRBJ2-3. Germline assignment: CDR1 LGHDT and CDR2 YNNKEL (reference sequence). The CDR3 loop spans 17 amino acids.

The chain carries TRBV30 and TRBJ1-1. Germline V gene sequence: CDR1 GTSNPN, CDR2 SVGIG (reference sequence). This CDR3 spans 13 amino acids. CDR3: CAWALGGEAEAFF. The whole variable domain, remainder taken from reference TRBV30 and TRBJ1-1, is SQTIHQWPATLVQPVGSPLSLECTVEGTSNPNLYWYRQAAGRGLQLLFYSVGIGQISSEVPQNLSASRPQDRQFILSSKKLLLSDSGFYLCAWALGGEAEAFFGQGTRLTVV.

The chain joins TRBV19 to TRBJ2-1; TCRdb's D call, TRBD1, is unchecked because there is no DNA. The CDR3 runs 16 residues. CDR1 and CDR2 (germline): LNHDA, SQIVND (reference sequence). CDR3 amino acids: CASSIPTGTVYNEQFF.

The chain couples TRBV20-1 to TRBJ2-7. The CDR3 is 14 amino acids. Germline V gives CDR1 DFQATT, CDR2 SNEGSKA (reference sequence). The CDR3 here is CSARDRRGSYEQYF.

The chain carries TRBV4-2 and TRBJ2-5. There are 13 residues in the CDR3. CDR1 is LGHNA and CDR2 is YNFKEQ in the germline V gene. The CDR3 loop is CASGQEIGETQYF.

The rearrangement links TRBV28 to TRBJ2-7; the D gene TCRdb calls, TRBD1, cannot be checked with no DNA. There are 15 residues in the CDR3. Looked up from germline, CDR1 is MDHEN and CDR2 is SYDVKM. The CDR3: CASSSRTGGGYEQYF. Based on the CDR3 plus reference TRBV28 and TRBJ2-7, the full variable domain is DVKVTQSSRYLVKRTGEKVFLECVQDMDHENMFWYRQDPGLGLRLIYFSYDVKMKEKGDIPEGYSVSREKKERFSLILESASTNQTSMYLCASSSRTGGGYEQYFGPGTRLTVT.

The V and J genes are TRBV12-3 or TRBV12-4 and TRBJ2-5; TCRdb lists TRBD1, though no DNA is available to test this call. The CDR3 spans 15 residues. CDR3 loop: CASSADSFVQETQYF.

The gene calls are TRBV19 and TRBJ2-4. The CDR3 totals 15 residues. Germline V gene lookup returns CDR1 LNHDA and CDR2 SQIVND (reference sequence). The CDR3 reads CASSIGARAKNIQYF.

The rearrangement joins TRBV12-3 or TRBV12-4 to TRBJ1-2; checking the TCRdb D call of TRBD1 is not possible without DNA. There are 16 residues in the CDR3. The CDR3 protein is CASSSAALQGTYGYTF.

The genes are TRBV7-6 and TRBJ2-1; TCRdb calls TRBD2, which cannot be checked without DNA. CDR3 length: 16 residues. Germline values: CDR1 SGHVS, CDR2 FNYEAQ. CDR3 region: CASRGGGTRGYNEQFF. Filled out from reference TRBV7-6 and TRBJ2-1, the complete variable domain reads GAGVSQSPRYKVTKRGQDVALRCDPISGHVSLYWYRQALGQGPEFLTYFNYEAQQDKSGLPNDRFSAERPEGSISTLTIQRTEQRDSAMYRCASRGGGTRGYNEQFFGPGTRLTVL.

The chain carries TRBV7-6 and TRBJ2-7. The CDR3 consists of 14 residues. Germline CDR1 reads SGHVS; CDR2 reads FNYEAQ. CDR3 region: CAGSSGRGAYEQYF.

This chain connects TRBV29-1 to TRBJ1-2; TCRdb's assignment of TRBD1 cannot be checked, as there is no DNA. Germline V gene data show CDR1 as SQVTM and CDR2 as ANQGSEA. This CDR3 is built from 12 residues. The CDR3 region is CSVDVTGGGYTF. Full variable domain (rest looked up from reference TRBV29-1 and TRBJ1-2): SAVISQKPSRDICQRGTSLTIQCQVDSQVTMMFWYRQQPGQSLTLIATANQGSEATYESGFVIDKFPISRPNLTFSTLTVSNMSPEDSSIYLCSVDVTGGGYTFGSGTRLTVV.

The rearrangement links TRBV7-2 to TRBJ2-1; absent DNA, TCRdb's TRBD2 call cannot be checked. The CDR3 length is 14 residues. Germline assignment: CDR1 SGHTA and CDR2 FQGNSA. The CDR3: CAASDQRNYNEQFF.

The chain combines TRBV29-1 with TRBJ2-7; TCRdb gives TRBD2 as the D gene, but with no DNA this cannot be confirmed. Looked up from germline, CDR1 is SQVTM and CDR2 is ANQGSEA. CDR3 length: 11 amino acids. The CDR3 loop reads CSVEDGSEQYF.

The V gene is TRBV15, the J gene TRBJ2-3. The germline V gene encodes CDR1 LNHNV and CDR2 YYDKDF (reference sequence). The CDR3 contains 18 residues. The CDR3 sequence: CATSRDVELYRGTDTQYF.

This chain connects TRBV21-1 to TRBJ2-5; TCRdb's D call of TRBD2 is untestable without DNA. TRBV21-1 has pseudogene status. The CDR3 runs 19 residues. The CDR3 loop is CASIEMGFSSGNPQETQYF.

This chain's CDR3 is CASSQPLRLAGYYEQYF. The genes are TRBV28 and TRBJ2-7; the TCRdb D gene call, TRBD2, has no DNA to confirm it. The CDR3 consists of 17 residues. CDR1 MDHEN and CDR2 SYDVKM come from the germline V gene.

The CDR3 sequence: CSARGNHDRDDQPQHF. This rearrangement joins TRBV20-1 to TRBJ1-5; checking the TCRdb D call of TRBD1 is not possible without DNA. This CDR3 spans 16 amino acids. Germline-derived CDR1 and CDR2 are DFQATT and SNEGSKA (reference sequence).

The V and J genes are TRBV24-1 and TRBJ2-1. CDR1 KGHDR and CDR2 SFDVKD come from the germline V gene. The length of the CDR3 is 13 residues. The CDR3 region is CATSDRHYNEQFF.

This chain uses TRBV28 with TRBJ2-1; the D call of TRBD2 rests on TCRdb alone, since no DNA is present to check it. CDR3 length: 15 residues. The germline V gene has CDR1 MDHEN and CDR2 SYDVKM. The CDR3 loop is CASMWRGGSYNEQFF.

The V call is TRBV3-1, the J call TRBJ2-1. Germline V lookup: CDR1 LGHDT, CDR2 YNNKEL (reference sequence). The CDR3 runs to 14 residues. CDR3 residues: CASSQVVRYHEQFF.

V is TRBV4-1 and J is TRBJ2-7; the TRBD2 assignment by TCRdb is unverifiable without DNA. The CDR3 spans 15 residues. Germline CDR1 is MGHRA and CDR2 is YSYEKL. CDR3 residues: CASSQTSGLSYEQYF.

The chain carries TRBV5-5 and TRBJ2-7. CDR3 length: 13 amino acids. The germline V gene encodes CDR1 SGHKS and CDR2 YYEKEE (reference sequence). The CDR3 loop reads CASSLHFIYEQYF.